The 19 T cell receptor beta chains in this list originate from one sample, sequenced in a study of PD-1 blockade in classical Hodgkin lymphoma. Using immunoSEQ multiplex PCR, the repertoire was profiled, and TCRdb retains in-frame clones only, with some absent. The data hold 12,000 to 15,000 clones, with 80% to 90% observed a single time. Time point described: cycle 4 day 1 (C4D1), after more than five weeks of nivolumab. Each patient's relapse followed autologous stem cell transplantation, and brentuximab vedotin exposure varied. The starting material was peripheral blood mononuclear cells (PBMCs), obtained before the fourth cycle of nivolumab. Receptors were obtained from a human donor with classical Hodgkin lymphoma.

V is TRBV4-1 and J is TRBJ1-1; TRBD1 is a possible D gene (5 bases). V was clipped by 0 bases and J by 1 base, with 9 bases between them. The germline CDR1 and CDR2 sequences are MGHRA and YSYEKL. This CDR3 is built from 15 residues. CDR3 bases: TGCGCCAGCAGCCAAGAATTACAGGCGAACACTGAAGCTTTCTTT. Encoded protein: CASSQELQANTEAFF.

This clone turned up a few times. The chain joins TRBV9 to TRBJ2-7, with 8 bases identical to TRBD1. V shed 7 bases and J 3 bases; nucleotides not matched to a gene: 9. Germline CDR1 SGDLS, CDR2 YYNGEE. The CDR3 has 14 amino acids. The CDR3 nucleotides read TGTGCCAGCTCCCCCGGGACAGGACTCTACGAGCAGTACTTC. It yields the protein CASSPGTGLYEQYF.

The genes are TRBV2 and TRBJ1-2, with D perhaps TRBD1 (6 bases). The germline V and J ends were trimmed by 1 base and 3 bases, with 6 bases remaining between them. Germline assignment: CDR1 SNHLY and CDR2 FYNNEI. The CDR3 sequence is 13 residues long. CDR3 nucleotides: TGTGCCAGCAGTGAAGGGACAGACTATGGCTACACCTTC. Its translation is CASSEGTDYGYTF.

The rearrangement uses TRBV6-6 and TRBJ1-2; D call uncertain. Germline V gene sequence: CDR1 MNHNY, CDR2 SVGAGI (reference sequence). CDR3 length equals 13 residues. Trimming removed 1 base at V and 3 bases at J, with 6 bases between. CDR3 sequence (DNA): TGTGCCAGCAGTTACTTGATCGACTATGGCTACACCTTC. Translated, it gives CASSYLIDYGYTF.

This clone was seen once. This chain connects TRBV28 to TRBJ1-1, with TRBD1 as a possible D gene (6 bases). Germline V lookup: CDR1 MDHEN, CDR2 SYDVKM. V lost 5 bases and J 4 bases, leaving 14 bases between the germline ends. CDR3 size: 14 residues. This CDR3 is CASSAGHPSTEAFF. CDR3 sequence (DNA): TGTGCCAGCAGTGCGGGACATCCGAGCACTGAAGCTTTCTTT.

The J gene is TRBJ2-1, the V gene TRBV2, with 7 bases aligning to TRBD2. The germline gives CDR1 SNHLY, CDR2 FYNNEI. This CDR3 spans 14 amino acids. Trimming removed 6 bases from V and 4 bases from J; junction bases left unmatched: 6. The CDR3 DNA sequence: TGTGCCAGCAGGGGGACGGGGGGTTACAATGAGCAGTTCTTC. It yields the protein CASRGTGGYNEQFF.

This clone has a handful of counts. The chain employs TRBV9 and TRBJ1-1; TRBD1 is a possible D gene (5 bases). V shed 1 base and J shed 5 bases, with 9 bases lying between them. The CDR3 has 13 amino acids. Germline V gene lookup returns CDR1 SGDLS and CDR2 YYNGEE. CDR3 in DNA: TGTGCCAGCAGCGTATCCCAGGGAACTGAAGCTTTCTTT. The encoded protein is CASSVSQGTEAFF.

The gene calls are TRBV6-4 and TRBJ1-2; 8 bases match TRBD1. Trimming removed 2 bases from V and 6 bases from J; junction bases left unmatched: 2. The CDR3 runs to 13 residues. Looked up from germline, CDR1 is MRHNA and CDR2 is SNTAGT. The CDR3 DNA sequence: TGTGCCAGCAGTGACACGACAGGGGATGGCTACACCTTC. It encodes CASSDTTGDGYTF.

The J gene is TRBJ1-6, the V gene TRBV27, with D possibly matching TRBD1 (6 bases). This CDR3 spans 14 amino acids. V lost 6 bases and J lost 14, with 20 bases in between. Per germline, CDR1 MNHEY and CDR2 SMNVEV (reference sequence). CDR3 sequence reads: CASREGGEGLALHF. CDR3 DNA: TGTGCCAGCAGGGAGGGGGGAGAGGGGCTAGCCCTCCACTTT.

This chain links TRBV4-2 with TRBJ1-1, with D unresolved. Trimming cost V 7 bases and J 5 bases, with 14 bases left between them. This CDR3 comprises 13 residues. The germline gives CDR1 LGHNA, CDR2 YNFKEQ. DNA of the CDR3: TGTGCCAGCACCCGCACCCTCGGGACTGAAGCTTTCTTT. It encodes CASTRTLGTEAFF.

V and J are TRBV7-8 and TRBJ2-5; the D is unclear. Trimming stripped 5 bases from V and 4 bases from J, with 11 bases between. Germline CDR1 is SGHVS and CDR2 is FQNEAQ. There are 13 residues in the CDR3. CDR3 coding DNA: TGTGCCAGCAGCGCTGCGTTATTAGAGACCCAGTACTTC. It is translated as CASSAALLETQYF.

Concerning this clone: The same CDR3 can be traced to other DNA sequences in this sample. The V and J genes are TRBV4-3 and TRBJ2-1; D unclear. The CDR3 covers 15 residues. Germline assignment: CDR1 LGHNA and CDR2 YSLEER. V shed 1 base and J shed 1 base, with 8 bases lying between them. Written as DNA, the CDR3 is TGCGCCAGCAGCCAAGTTTACGGATCCTACAATGAGCAGTTCTTC. Translating gives CASSQVYGSYNEQFF.

In its sample, this clone was seen a few times. This sequence joins TRBV19 and TRBJ1-6; 10 bases are a match to TRBD1. Losses at the gene ends were 10 bases for V and 7 bases for J; bases not matched to a gene: 7. This CDR3 has 14 residues. The germline V gene encodes CDR1 LNHDA and CDR2 SQIVND (reference sequence). The chain's CDR3 is CATWDRGWNSPLHF. The CDR3 DNA sequence: TGTGCCACCTGGGACAGGGGTTGGAATTCACCCCTCCACTTT.

This clone came up a few times. The chain links TRBV13 to TRBJ2-7; D remains unclear. CDR1 and CDR2 from the germline V gene are PRHDT and FYEKMQ (reference sequence). The CDR3 totals 12 residues. V lost 3 bases and J lost 0, with 3 bases in between. The DNA of the CDR3 is TGTGCCAGCAGCTTGGGCTCCTACGAGCAGTACTTC. Translating gives CASSLGSYEQYF.

The chain couples TRBV4-1 to TRBJ2-5; D not certain. Per germline, CDR1 MGHRA and CDR2 YSYEKL. V was clipped by 1 base and J by 2 bases, with 17 bases between them. The length of the CDR3 is 17 residues. CDR3 in DNA: TGCGCCAGCAGCCAAGGGTCGGCCAGGTATTCTCAAGAGACCCAGTACTTC. Translating gives CASSQGSARYSQETQYF.

The genes are TRBV18 and TRBJ1-2, with a tentative D call TRBD1 (6 bases). Germline V gene sequence: CDR1 KGHSH, CDR2 LQKENI. V shed 8 bases and J shed 8 bases, with 21 bases lying between them. The CDR3 contains 14 residues. CDR3 sequence reads: CASLPGQGYAGYTF. CDR3 in DNA: TGTGCCAGCCTTCCGGGACAAGGATATGCGGGCTACACCTTC.

The V call is TRBV18, the J call TRBJ1-3; D is unresolved. The CDR3 totals 18 residues. V lost 3 bases and J 0 bases, leaving 18 bases between the germline ends. Germline values: CDR1 KGHSH, CDR2 LQKENI. The CDR3, as DNA: TGTGCCAGCTCACCCCAGAGTGGACCTGGGTTCTCTGGAAACACCATATATTTT. Amino acid sequence: CASSPQSGPGFSGNTIYF. Together with reference TRBV18 and TRBJ1-3, the CDR3 gives the full variable domain: NAGVMQNPRHLVRRRGQEARLRCSPMKGHSHVYWYRQLPEEGLKFMVYLQKENIIDESGMPKERFSAEFPKEGPSILRIQQVVRGDSAAYFCASSPQSGPGFSGNTIYFGEGSWLTVV.

V and J are TRBV19 and TRBJ1-2, with D perhaps matching TRBD1 (5 bases). Germline values: CDR1 LNHDA, CDR2 SQIVND (reference sequence). V lost 5 bases to trimming and J lost 3 bases, with 13 bases between them. This CDR3 comprises 14 residues. The CDR3 loop is CASSPAGGYYGYTF. CDR3 nucleotide sequence: TGTGCCAGTAGTCCAGCGGGGGGATACTATGGCTACACCTTC.

The V call is TRBV19, the J call TRBJ1-4; D gene unclear. CDR1 is LNHDA and CDR2 is SQIVND in the germline V gene (reference sequence). V gave up 0 bases and J gave up 6 bases, with 29 bases separating them. The length of the CDR3 is 21 residues. In DNA form, the CDR3 reads TGTGCCAGTAGTATAGAGGCTTTGGGCATAAGGGCAAGTCCATATGATGAAAAACTGTTTTTT. This sequence encodes CASSIEALGIRASPYDEKLFF.